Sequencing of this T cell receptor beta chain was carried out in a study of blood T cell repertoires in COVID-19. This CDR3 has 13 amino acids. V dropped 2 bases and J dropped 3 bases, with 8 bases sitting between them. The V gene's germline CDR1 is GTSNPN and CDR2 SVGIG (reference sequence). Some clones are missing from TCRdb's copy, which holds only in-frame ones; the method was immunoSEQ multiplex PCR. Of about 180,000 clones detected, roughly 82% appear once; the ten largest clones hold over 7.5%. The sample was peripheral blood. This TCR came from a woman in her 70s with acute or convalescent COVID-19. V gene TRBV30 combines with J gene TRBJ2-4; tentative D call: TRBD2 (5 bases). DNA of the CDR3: TGTGCCTGGAGTTCGGGATTCAAAAACATTCAGTACTTC. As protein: CAWSSGFKNIQYF. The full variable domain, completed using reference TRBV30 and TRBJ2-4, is SQTIHQWPATLVQPVGSPLSLECTVEGTSNPNLYWYRQAAGRGLQLLFYSVGIGQISSEVPQNLSASRPQDRQFILSSKKLLLSDSGFYLCAWSSGFKNIQYFGAGTRLSVL.